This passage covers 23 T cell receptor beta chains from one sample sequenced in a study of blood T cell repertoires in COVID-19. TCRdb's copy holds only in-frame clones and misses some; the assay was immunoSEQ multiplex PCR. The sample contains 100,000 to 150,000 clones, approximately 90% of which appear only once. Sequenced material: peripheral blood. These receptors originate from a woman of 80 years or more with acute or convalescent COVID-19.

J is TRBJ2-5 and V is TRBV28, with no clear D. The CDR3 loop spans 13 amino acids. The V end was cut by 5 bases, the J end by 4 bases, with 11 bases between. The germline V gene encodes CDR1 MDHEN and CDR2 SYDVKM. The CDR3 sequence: CASSGRVPETQYF. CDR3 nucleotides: TGTGCCAGCAGTGGTCGGGTTCCAGAGACCCAGTACTTC.

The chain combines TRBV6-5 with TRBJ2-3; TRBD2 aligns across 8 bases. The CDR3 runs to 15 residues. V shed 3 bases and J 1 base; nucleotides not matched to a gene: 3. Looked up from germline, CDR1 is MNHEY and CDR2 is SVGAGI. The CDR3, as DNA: TGTGCCAGCAGTTATCGAGCGGGGGGCACAGATACGCAGTATTTT. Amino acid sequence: CASSYRAGGTDTQYF.

The DNA for the CDR3 is TGCGCCAGCAGCTTGATAGGCGGGGGAAACTCTGGAAACACCATATATTTT. Its protein is CASSLIGGGNSGNTIYF. The J gene is TRBJ1-3, the V gene TRBV5-1; a weak D match, TRBD1 (5 bases). Trimming took 1 base from V and 0 from J, leaving 14 bases between them. Germline loops: CDR1 SGHRS, CDR2 YFSETQ. The CDR3 length is 17 residues. The variable domain in full, with the rest retrieved from reference TRBV5-1 and TRBJ1-3, is KAGVTQTPRYLIKTRGQQVTLSCSPISGHRSVSWYQQTPGQGLQFLFEYFSETQRNKGNFPGRFSGRQFSNSRSEMNVSTLELGDSALYLCASSLIGGGNSGNTIYFGEGSWLTVV.

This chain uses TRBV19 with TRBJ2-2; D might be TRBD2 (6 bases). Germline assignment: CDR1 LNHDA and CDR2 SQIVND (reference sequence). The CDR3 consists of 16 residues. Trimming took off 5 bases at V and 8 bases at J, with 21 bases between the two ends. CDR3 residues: CASSRTGLQRWGELFF. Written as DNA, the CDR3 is TGTGCCAGTAGTCGAACGGGACTTCAGAGGTGGGGGGAGCTGTTTTTT. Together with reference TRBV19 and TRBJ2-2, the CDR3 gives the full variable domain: DGGITQSPKYLFRKEGQNVTLSCEQNLNHDAMYWYRQDPGQGLRLIYYSQIVNDFQKGDIAEGYSVSREKKESFPLTVTSAQKNPTAFYLCASSRTGLQRWGELFFGEGSRLTVL.

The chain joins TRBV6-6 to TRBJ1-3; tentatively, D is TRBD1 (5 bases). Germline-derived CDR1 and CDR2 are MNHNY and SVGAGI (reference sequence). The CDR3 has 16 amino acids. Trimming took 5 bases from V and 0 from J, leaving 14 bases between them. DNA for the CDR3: TGTGCCAGCAGTCGACTTCTACAGGACTCTGGAAACACCATATATTTT. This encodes CASSRLLQDSGNTIYF.

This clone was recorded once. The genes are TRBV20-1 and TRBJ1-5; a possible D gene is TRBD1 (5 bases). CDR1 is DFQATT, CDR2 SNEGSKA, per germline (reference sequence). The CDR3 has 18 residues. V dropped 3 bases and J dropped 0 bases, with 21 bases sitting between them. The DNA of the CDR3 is TGCAGTGCTAGTCGGTCGGCCCAGGGTCTCGATAGCAATCAGCCCCAGCATTTT. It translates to CSASRSAQGLDSNQPQHF.

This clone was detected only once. CDR3 in DNA: TGTGCCAGCAGCCCCGGACTAGCGGGAGGTGCCTACAATGAGCAGTTCTTC. Encoded protein: CASSPGLAGGAYNEQFF. The rearrangement uses TRBV11-2 and TRBJ2-1, with 14 bases matching TRBD2. Losses at the gene ends were 5 bases for V and 2 bases for J; bases not matched to a gene: 5. The CDR3 has 17 amino acids. Germline CDR1 and CDR2: SGHAT and FQNNGV.

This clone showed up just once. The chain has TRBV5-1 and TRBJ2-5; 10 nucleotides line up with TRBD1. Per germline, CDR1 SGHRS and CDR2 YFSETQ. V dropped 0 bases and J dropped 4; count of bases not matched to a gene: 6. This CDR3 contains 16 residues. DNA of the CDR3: TGCGCCAGCAGCTTGGGACAGGGGGCGTTTGTAGAGACCCAGTACTTC. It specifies CASSLGQGAFVETQYF.

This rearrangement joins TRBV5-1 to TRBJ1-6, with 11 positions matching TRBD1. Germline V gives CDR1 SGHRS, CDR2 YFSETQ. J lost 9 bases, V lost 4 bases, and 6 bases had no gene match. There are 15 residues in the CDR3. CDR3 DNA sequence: TGCGCCAGCAGCGACCTGGACAGGGGGCTTTCACCCCTCCACTTT. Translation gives CASSDLDRGLSPLHF. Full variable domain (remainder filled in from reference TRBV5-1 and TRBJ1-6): KAGVTQTPRYLIKTRGQQVTLSCSPISGHRSVSWYQQTPGQGLQFLFEYFSETQRNKGNFPGRFSGRQFSNSRSEMNVSTLELGDSALYLCASSDLDRGLSPLHFGNGTRLTVT.

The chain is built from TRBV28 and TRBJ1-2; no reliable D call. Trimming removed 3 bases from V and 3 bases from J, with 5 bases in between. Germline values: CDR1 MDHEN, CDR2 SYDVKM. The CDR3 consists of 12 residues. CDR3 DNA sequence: TGTGCCAGCAGTTTCCCCGACTATGGCTACACCTTC. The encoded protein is CASSFPDYGYTF.

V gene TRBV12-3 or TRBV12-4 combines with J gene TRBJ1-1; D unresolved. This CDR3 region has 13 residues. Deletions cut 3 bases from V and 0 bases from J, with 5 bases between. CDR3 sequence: CASSFRLNTEAFF. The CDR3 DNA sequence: TGTGCCAGCAGTTTTCGTCTGAACACTGAAGCTTTCTTT.

The CDR3 spells CASSLEGQGLNNEQFF. The CDR3 DNA sequence: TGCGCCAGCAGCTTGGAGGGACAGGGGCTGAACAATGAGCAGTTCTTC. The chain combines TRBV5-1 with TRBJ2-1, with 10 bases that match TRBD1. Germline CDR1 is SGHRS and CDR2 is YFSETQ. The CDR3 is 16 amino acids. V shed 0 bases, J shed 5 bases, and the junction held 5 bases outside the gene matches.

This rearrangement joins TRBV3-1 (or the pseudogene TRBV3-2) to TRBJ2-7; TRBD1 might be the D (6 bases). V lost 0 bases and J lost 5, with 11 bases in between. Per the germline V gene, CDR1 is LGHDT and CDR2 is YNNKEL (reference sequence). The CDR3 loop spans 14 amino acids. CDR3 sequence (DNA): TGTGCCAGCAGCCAAGAAACAGGGAACAACGAGCAGTACTTC. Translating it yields CASSQETGNNEQYF.

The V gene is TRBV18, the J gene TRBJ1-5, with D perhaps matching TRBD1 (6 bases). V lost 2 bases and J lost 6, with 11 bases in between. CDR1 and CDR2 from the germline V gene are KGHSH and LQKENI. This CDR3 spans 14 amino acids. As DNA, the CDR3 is TGTGCCAGCTCACCATGGGGGCGCGGTCAGCCCCAGCATTTT. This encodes CASSPWGRGQPQHF.

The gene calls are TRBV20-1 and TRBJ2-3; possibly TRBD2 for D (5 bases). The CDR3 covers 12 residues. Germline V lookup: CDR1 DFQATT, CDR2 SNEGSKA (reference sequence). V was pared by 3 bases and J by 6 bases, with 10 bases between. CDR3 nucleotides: TGCAGTGCTAGTAAAGCGGCGGATACGCAGTATTTT. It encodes CSASKAADTQYF.

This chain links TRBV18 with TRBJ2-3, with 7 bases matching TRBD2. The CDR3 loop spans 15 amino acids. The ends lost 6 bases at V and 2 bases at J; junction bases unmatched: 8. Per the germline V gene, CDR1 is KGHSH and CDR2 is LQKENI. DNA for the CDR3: TGTGCCAGCTCGCAAATGGGAGGGCCCACAGATACGCAGTATTTT. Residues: CASSQMGGPTDTQYF.

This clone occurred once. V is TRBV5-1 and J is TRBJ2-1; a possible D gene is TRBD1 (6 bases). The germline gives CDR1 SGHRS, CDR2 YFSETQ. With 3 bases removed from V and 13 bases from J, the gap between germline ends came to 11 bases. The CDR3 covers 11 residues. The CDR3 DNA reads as TGCGCCAGCAGCTCGGACAGAATCCAGTTCTTC. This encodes CASSSDRIQFF.

This CDR3 reads CASSTGALAGARETQYF. The CDR3 DNA is TGTGCCAGCAGTACGGGGGCTCTAGCGGGGGCACGGGAGACCCAGTACTTC. The gene calls are TRBV6-2 or TRBV6-3 and TRBJ2-5; 10 positions agree with TRBD2. This CDR3 is 17 amino acids long. Trimming removed 5 bases from V and 5 bases from J; junction bases left unmatched: 14. The V gene's germline CDR1 is MNHEY and CDR2 SVGEGT.

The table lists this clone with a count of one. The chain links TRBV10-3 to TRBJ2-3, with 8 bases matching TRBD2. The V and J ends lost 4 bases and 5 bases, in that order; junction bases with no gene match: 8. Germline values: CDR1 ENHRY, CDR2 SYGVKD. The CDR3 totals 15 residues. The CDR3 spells CAISATGGARDTQYF. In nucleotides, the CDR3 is TGTGCCATCAGTGCGACGGGGGGGGCCAGAGATACGCAGTATTTT.

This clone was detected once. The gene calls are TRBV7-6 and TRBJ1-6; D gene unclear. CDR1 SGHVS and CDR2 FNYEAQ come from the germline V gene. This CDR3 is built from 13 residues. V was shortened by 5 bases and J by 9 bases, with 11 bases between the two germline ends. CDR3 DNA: TGTGCCAGCAGCAGCATGATAAGTTCACCCCTCCACTTT. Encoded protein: CASSSMISSPLHF.

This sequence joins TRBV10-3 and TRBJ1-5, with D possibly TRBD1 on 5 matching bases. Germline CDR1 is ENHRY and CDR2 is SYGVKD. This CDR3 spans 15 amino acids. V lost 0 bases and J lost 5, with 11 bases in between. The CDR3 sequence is CAISESQGVDQPQHF. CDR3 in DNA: TGTGCCATCAGTGAGTCCCAGGGCGTCGATCAGCCCCAGCATTTT.

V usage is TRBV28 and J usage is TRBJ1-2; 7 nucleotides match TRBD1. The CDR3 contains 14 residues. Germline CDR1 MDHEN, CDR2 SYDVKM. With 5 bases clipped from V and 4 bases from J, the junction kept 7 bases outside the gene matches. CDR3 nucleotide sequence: TGTGCCAGCAGTATCGGACAGGCGGCCTATGGCTACACCTTC. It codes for CASSIGQAAYGYTF.

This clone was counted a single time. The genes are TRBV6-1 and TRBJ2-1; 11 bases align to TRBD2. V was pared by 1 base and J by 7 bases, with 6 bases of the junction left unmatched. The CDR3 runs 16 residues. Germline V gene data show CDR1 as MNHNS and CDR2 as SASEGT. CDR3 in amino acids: CASSEGLAGIWNEQFF. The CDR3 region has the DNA TGTGCCAGCAGTGAAGGACTAGCGGGAATATGGAATGAGCAGTTCTTC.